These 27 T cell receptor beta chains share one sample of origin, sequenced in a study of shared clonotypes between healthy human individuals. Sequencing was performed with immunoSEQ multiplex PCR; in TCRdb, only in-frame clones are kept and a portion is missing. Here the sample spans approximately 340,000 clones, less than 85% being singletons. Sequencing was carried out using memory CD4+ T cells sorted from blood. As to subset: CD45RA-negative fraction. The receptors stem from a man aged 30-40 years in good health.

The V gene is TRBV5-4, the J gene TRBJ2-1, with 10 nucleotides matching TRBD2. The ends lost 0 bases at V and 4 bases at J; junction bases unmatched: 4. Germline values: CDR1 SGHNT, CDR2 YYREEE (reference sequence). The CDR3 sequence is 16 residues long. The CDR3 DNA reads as TGTGCCAGCAGCTTGGAAACTAGCGGGAATTACAATGAGCAGTTCTTC. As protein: CASSLETSGNYNEQFF.

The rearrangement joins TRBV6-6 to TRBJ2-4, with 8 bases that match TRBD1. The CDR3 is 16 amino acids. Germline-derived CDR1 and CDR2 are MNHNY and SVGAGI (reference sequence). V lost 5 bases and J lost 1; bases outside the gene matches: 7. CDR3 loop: CASSRQGSGAKNIQYF. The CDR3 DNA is TGTGCCAGCAGTCGACAGGGGAGCGGGGCCAAAAACATTCAGTACTTC.

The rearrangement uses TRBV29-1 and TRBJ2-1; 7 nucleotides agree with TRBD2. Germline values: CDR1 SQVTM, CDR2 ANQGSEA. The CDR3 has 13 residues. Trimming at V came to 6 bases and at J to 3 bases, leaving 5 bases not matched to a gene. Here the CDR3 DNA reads TGCAGCGTCGATGGCGGGAGCTACAATGAGCAGTTCTTC. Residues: CSVDGGSYNEQFF.

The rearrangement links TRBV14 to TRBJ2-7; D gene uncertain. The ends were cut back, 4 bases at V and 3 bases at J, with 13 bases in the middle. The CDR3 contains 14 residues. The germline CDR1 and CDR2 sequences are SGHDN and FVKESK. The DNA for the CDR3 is TGTGCCAGCAGCCCCGAGCTTTGGTGCTACGAGCAGTACTTC. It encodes CASSPELWCYEQYF.

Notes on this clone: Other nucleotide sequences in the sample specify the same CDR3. This CDR3 is CASSGWTSGSNEQFF. The CDR3 coding sequence is TGTGCCAGCAGTGGATGGACTAGCGGGTCCAATGAGCAGTTCTTC. This sequence joins TRBV6-1 and TRBJ2-1, with TRBD2 identical over 11 bases. The junction had 5 bases not matched to a gene; V was cut back by 4 bases and J by 6 bases. From germline, CDR1 is MNHNS and CDR2 SASEGT. CDR3 length: 15 residues.

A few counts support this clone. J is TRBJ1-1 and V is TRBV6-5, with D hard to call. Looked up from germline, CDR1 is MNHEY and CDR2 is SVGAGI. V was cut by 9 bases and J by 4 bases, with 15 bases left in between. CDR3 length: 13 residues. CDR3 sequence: CASQRGLGTEAFF. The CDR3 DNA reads TGTGCCAGTCAAAGAGGGTTAGGCACTGAAGCTTTCTTT.

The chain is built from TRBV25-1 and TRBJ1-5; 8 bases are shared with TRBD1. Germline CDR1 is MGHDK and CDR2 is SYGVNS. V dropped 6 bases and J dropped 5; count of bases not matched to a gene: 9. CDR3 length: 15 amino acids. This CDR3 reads CASRKTGGGDQPQHF. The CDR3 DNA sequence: TGTGCCAGCAGGAAAACAGGGGGAGGCGATCAGCCCCAGCATTTT.

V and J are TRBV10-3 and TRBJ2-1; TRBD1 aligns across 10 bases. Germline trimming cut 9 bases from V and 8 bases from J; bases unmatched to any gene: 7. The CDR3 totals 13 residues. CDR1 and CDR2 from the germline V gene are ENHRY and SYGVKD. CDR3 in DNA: TGTGCCATAGGGACAGGGGCTAGCGATGAGCAGTTCTTC. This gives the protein CAIGTGASDEQFF.

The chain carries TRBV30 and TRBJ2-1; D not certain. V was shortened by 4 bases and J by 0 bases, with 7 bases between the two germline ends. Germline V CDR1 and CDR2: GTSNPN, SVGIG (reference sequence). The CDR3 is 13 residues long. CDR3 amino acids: CAWTMSSYNEQFF. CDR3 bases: TGTGCCTGGACCATGAGCTCCTACAATGAGCAGTTCTTC.

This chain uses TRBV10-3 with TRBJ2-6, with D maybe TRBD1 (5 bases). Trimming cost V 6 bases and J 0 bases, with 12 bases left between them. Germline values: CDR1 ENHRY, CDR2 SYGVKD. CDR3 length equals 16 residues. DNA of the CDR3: TGTGCCATCAGCGGACACACGAACTCTGGGGCCAACGTCCTGACTTTC. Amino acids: CAISGHTNSGANVLTF.

This chain's CDR3 is CASSYMPNVSQYF. The CDR3 coding sequence is TGTGCCAGCAGTTACATGCCCAATGTGTCCCAGTACTTC. This chain links TRBV6-5 with TRBJ2-5; D is unresolved. V was trimmed by 2 bases and J by 9 bases, leaving 13 bases between them. Germline CDR1 is MNHEY and CDR2 is SVGAGI. The length of the CDR3 is 13 residues.

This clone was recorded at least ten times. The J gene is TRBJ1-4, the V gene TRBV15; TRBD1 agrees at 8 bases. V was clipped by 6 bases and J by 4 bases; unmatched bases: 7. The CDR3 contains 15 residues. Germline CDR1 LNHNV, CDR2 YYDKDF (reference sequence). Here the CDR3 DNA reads TGTGCCACCAGACCTAGAACAGGGGGTAATGAAAAACTGTTTTTT. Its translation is CATRPRTGGNEKLFF.

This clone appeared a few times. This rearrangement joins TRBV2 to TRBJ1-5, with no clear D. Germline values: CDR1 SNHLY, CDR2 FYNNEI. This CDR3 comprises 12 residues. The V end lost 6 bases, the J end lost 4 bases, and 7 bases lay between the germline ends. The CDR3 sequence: CASRLDNQPQHF. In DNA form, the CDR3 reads TGTGCCAGCAGACTCGATAATCAGCCCCAGCATTTT.

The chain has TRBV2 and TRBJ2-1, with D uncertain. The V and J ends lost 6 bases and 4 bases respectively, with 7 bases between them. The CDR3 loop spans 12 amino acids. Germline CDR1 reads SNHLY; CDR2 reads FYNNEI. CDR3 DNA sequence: TGTGCCAGCAGGGTGGGATACAATGAGCAGTTCTTC. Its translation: CASRVGYNEQFF.

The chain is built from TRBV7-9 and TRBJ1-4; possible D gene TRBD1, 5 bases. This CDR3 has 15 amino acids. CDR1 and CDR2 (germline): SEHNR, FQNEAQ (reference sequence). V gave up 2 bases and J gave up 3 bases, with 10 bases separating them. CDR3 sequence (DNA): TGTGCCAGCAGCTTAAGCAGGGCGGCTAATGAAAAACTGTTTTTT. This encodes CASSLSRAANEKLFF. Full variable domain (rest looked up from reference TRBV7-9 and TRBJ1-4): DTGVSQNPRHKITKRGQNVTFRCDPISEHNRLYWYRQTLGQGPEFLTYFQNEAQLEKSRLLSDRFSAERPKGSFSTLEIQRTEQGDSAMYLCASSLSRAANEKLFFGSGTQLSVL.

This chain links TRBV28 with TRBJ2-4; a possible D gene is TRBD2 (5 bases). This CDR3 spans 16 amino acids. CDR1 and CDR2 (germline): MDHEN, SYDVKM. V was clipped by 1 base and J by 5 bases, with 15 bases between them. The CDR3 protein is CASSLLRGLNQNIQYF. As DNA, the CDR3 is TGTGCCAGCAGTTTATTGCGCGGGCTCAACCAAAACATTCAGTACTTC.

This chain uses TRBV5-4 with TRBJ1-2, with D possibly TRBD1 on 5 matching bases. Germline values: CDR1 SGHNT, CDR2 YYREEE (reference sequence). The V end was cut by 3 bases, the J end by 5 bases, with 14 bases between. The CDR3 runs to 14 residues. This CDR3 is CASSSSGMSYGYTF. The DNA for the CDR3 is TGTGCCAGCAGCTCATCAGGGATGAGTTATGGCTACACCTTC.

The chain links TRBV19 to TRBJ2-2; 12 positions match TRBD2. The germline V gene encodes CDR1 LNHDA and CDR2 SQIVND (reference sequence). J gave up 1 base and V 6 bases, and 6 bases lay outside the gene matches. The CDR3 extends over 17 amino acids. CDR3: CASRPPGLAGNTGELFF. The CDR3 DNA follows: TGTGCCAGTAGGCCCCCGGGACTAGCGGGGAACACCGGGGAGCTGTTTTTT. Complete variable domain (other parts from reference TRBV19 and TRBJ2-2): DGGITQSPKYLFRKEGQNVTLSCEQNLNHDAMYWYRQDPGQGLRLIYYSQIVNDFQKGDIAEGYSVSREKKESFPLTVTSAQKNPTAFYLCASRPPGLAGNTGELFFGEGSRLTVL.

The CDR3 sequence: CASSLGTSGSTYTDTQYF. The CDR3 bases are TGTGCCAGCAGCCTTGGGACTAGCGGGAGTACCTACACAGATACGCAGTATTTT. The V call is TRBV11-3, the J call TRBJ2-3, with TRBD2 matching 14 bases. CDR1 and CDR2 (germline): SGHNT, YENEEA. V was pared by 5 bases and J by 2 bases, with 9 bases of the junction left unmatched. The CDR3 covers 18 residues.

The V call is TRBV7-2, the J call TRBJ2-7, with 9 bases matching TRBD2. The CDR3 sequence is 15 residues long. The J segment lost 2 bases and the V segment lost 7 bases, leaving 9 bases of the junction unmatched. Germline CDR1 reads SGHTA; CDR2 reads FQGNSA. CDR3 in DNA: TGTGCCAGCACTCAACTGGCGGGGGGGACCTACGAGCAGTACTTC. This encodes CASTQLAGGTYEQYF.

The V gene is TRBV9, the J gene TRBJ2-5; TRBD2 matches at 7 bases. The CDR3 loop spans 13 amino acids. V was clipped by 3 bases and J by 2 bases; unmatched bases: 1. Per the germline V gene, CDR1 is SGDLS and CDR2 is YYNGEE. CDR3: CASSGTRQETQYF. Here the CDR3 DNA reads TGTGCCAGCAGCGGGACTAGGCAAGAGACCCAGTACTTC.

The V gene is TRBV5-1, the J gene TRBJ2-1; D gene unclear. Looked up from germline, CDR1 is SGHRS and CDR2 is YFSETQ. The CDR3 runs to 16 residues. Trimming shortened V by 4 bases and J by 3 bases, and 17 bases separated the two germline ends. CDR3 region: CASSPRVAVLYNEQFF. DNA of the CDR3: TGCGCCAGCAGCCCTAGGGTGGCGGTTCTCTACAATGAGCAGTTCTTC.

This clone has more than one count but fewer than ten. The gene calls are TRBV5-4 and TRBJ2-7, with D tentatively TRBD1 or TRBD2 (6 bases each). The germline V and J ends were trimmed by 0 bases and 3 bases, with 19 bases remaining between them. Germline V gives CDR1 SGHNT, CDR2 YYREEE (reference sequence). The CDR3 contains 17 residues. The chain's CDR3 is CASSLGGRGGSGYEQYF. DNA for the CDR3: TGTGCCAGCAGCTTGGGGGGGCGGGGAGGATCGGGCTACGAGCAGTACTTC.

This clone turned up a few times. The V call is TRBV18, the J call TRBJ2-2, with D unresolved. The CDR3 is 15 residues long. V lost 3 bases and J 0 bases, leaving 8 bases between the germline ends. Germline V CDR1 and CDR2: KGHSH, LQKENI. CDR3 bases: TGTGCCAGCTCACCCGGACCGACGAACACCGGGGAGCTGTTTTTT. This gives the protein CASSPGPTNTGELFF.

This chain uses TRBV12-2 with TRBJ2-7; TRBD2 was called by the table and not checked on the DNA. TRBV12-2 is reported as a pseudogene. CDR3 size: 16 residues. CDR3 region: CASRLAEREDIYEQYF. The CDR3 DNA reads TGTGCAAGTCGCTTAGCCGAGCGGGAGGATATCTACGAGCAGTACTTC.

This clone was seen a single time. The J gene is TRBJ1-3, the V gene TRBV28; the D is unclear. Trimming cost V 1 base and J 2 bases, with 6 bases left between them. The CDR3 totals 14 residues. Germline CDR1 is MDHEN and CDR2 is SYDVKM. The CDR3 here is CASSLLSPGNTIYF. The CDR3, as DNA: TGTGCCAGCAGTTTATTAAGCCCTGGAAACACCATATATTTT.

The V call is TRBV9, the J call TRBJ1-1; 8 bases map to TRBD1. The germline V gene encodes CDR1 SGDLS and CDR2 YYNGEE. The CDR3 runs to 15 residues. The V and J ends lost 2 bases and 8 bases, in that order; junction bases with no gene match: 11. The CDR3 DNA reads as TGTGCCAGCAGCGTGAGACAGGGGCCACCCCCAGAAGCTTTCTTT. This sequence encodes CASSVRQGPPPEAFF.